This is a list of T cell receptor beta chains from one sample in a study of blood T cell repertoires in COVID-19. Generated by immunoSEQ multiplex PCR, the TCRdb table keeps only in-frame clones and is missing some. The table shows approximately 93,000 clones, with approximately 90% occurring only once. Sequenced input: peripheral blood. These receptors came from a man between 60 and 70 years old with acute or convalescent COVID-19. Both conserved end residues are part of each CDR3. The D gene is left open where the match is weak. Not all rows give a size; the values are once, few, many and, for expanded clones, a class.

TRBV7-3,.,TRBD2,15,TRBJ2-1,TGTGCCAGCAGCTTAGCTAGCGGGGGATACAATGAGCAGTTCTTC,CASSLASGGYNEQFF
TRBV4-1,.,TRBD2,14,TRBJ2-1,TGCGCCAGCAGCACACCGGGACTAGCGGATGAGCAGTTCTTC,CASSTPGLADEQFF
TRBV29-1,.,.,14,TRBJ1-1,TGCAGCGTTGAAAAGTGGGAGGGAAAGACTGAAGCTTTCTTT,CSVEKWEGKTEAFF
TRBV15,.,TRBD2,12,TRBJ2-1,TGTGCCACCAGCAGGCGGGGGGATGAGCAGTTCTTC,CATSRRGDEQFF
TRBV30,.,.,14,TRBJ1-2,TGTGCCTGGAGTGGGAGGGCCAGGAGCTATGGCTACACCTTC,CAWSGRARSYGYTF
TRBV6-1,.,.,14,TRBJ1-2,TGTGCCAGCAGTGAATTTTGGACAGAATATGGCTACACCTTC,CASSEFWTEYGYTF
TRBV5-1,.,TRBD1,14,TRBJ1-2,TGCGCCAGCTCCCCGGGACAGGGGGCTTCTGGCTACACCTTC,CASSPGQGASGYTF
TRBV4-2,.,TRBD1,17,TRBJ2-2,TGTGCCAGCAGCCAAGTTGGAGGGACAGGGGGCACCGGGGAGCTGTTTTTT,CASSQVGGTGGTGELFF
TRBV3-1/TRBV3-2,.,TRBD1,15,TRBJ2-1,TGTGCCAGCAGCCGCCGGGACAGGGGGCTGAATGAGCAGTTCTTC,CASSRRDRGLNEQFF
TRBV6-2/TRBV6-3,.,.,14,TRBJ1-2,TGTGCCAGCAGTTACGGTATTGGTAGCGATGGCTACACCTTC,CASSYGIGSDGYTF
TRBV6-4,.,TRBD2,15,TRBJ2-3,TGTGCCAGCAGTGATTCGGGACTAGCCGCAGATACGCAGTATTTT,CASSDSGLAADTQYF
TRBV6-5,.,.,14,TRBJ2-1,TGTGCCAGCAGCCTCGGGGGACGCCGAAATGAGCAGTTCTTC,CASSLGGRRNEQFF
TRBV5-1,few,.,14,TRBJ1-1,TGCGCCAGCAGCTTGTCTCCGGGGAACACTGAAGCTTTCTTT,CASSLSPGNTEAFF
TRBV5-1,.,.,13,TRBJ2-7,TGCGCCAGCAGGCAGGGCAGCTCCTACGAGCAGTACTTC,CASRQGSSYEQYF
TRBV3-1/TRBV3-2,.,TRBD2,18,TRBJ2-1,TGTGCCAGCAGCCAAGATCCCCCGGCGGGAGTGGGGAACAATGAGCAGTTCTTC,CASSQDPPAGVGNNEQFF
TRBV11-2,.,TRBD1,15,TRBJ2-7,TGTGCCAGCAGCTTAGATGGGGACAGGGTCGACGAGCAGTACTTC,CASSLDGDRVDEQYF
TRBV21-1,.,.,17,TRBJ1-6,TGTGCCAGCAGCAAAGTTGAGGGACAGGGAAACAATTCACCCCTCCACTTT,CASSKVEGQGNNSPLHF
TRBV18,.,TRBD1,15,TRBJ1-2,TGTGCCAGCTCAGGAACAGGGGCCTCTGGCTATGGCTACACCTTC,CASSGTGASGYGYTF
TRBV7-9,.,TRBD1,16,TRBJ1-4,TGTGCCAGCAGCGCAGACAGGGATGGGAATAATGAAAAACTGTTTTTT,CASSADRDGNNEKLFF
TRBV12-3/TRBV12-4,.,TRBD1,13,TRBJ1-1,TGTGCCAGCAGCGGGACAGGGGCCACTGAAGCTTTCTTT,CASSGTGATEAFF
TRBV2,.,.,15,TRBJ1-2,TGTGCCAGCATGAGAGGAGGACAGCAGCTCTATGGCTACACCTTC,CASMRGGQQLYGYTF
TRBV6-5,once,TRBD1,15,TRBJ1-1,TGTGCCAGCAGAATCCAGACAGGGGCCCGCACTGAAGCTTTCTTT,CASRIQTGARTEAFF
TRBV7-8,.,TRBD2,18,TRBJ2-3,TGTGCCAGCAGCCTTTTCCCGGGGACTAGCGGGAGCACAGATACGCAGTATTTT,CASSLFPGTSGSTDTQYF
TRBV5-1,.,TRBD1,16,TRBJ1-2,TGCGCCAGCAGCCCGGGGGACCGACAGGGTATGAATGGCTACACCTTC,CASSPGDRQGMNGYTF
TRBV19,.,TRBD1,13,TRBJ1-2,TGTGCCAGTAGCCTCGGACAGGGCTGGGGCTACACCTTC,CASSLGQGWGYTF
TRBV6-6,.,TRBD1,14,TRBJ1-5,TGTGCCAGCAGTTCACAGGGGCCCAACCAGCCCCAGCATTTT,CASSSQGPNQPQHF
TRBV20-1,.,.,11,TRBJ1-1,TGCAGTGCTAGCCCGGTCGGTGAAGCTTTCTTT,CSASPVGEAFF
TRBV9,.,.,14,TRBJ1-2,TGTGCCAGCAGCGTAGGGCAGGGGACCTATGGCTACACCTTC,CASSVGQGTYGYTF
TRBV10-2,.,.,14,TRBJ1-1,TGCGCCAGCAGTCCCGGGACACCGCTCACTAAAGCTTTCTTT,CASSPGTPLTKAFF
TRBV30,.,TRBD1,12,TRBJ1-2,TGTGCCTGGAGTGTACAGGGGTTTGGCTACACCTTC,CAWSVQGFGYTF
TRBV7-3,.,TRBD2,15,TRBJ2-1,TGTGCCAGCAGCTTGGCGGGAGGGGTATACAATGAGCAGTTCTTC,CASSLAGGVYNEQFF
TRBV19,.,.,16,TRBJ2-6,TGTGCCAGTAGCAAATCCCACATCTCTGGGGCCAACGTCCTGACTTTC,CASSKSHISGANVLTF
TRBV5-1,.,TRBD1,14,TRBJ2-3,TGCGCCAGCAGCCGACAGGGTATATCGGATACGCAGTATTTT,CASSRQGISDTQYF
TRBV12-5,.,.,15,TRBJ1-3,TGTGCTAGTGACAAGGGGATAGTATCTGGAAACACCATATATTTT,CASDKGIVSGNTIYF
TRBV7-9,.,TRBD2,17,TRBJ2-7,TGTGCCAGCAGCTTAGGTCCTCGAGCGGGAGGGCTTGACGAGCAGTACTTC,CASSLGPRAGGLDEQYF
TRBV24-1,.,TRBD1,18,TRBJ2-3,TGTGCCACCAGTGATTTGAAACGGGGCAGGGGGCAGGGGGATACGCAGTATTTT,CATSDLKRGRGQGDTQYF
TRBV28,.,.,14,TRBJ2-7,TGTGCCAGCAGTTCTCACGGCGTAGGGGGCGAGCAGTACTTC,CASSSHGVGGEQYF
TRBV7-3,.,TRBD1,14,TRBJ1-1,TGTGCCAGCAGCGCCGACAGGGTCCGGATTGAAGCTTTCTTT,CASSADRVRIEAFF
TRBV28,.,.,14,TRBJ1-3,TGTGCCAGCAGTCCTACAGGGTGGGGAAACACCATATATTTT,CASSPTGWGNTIYF
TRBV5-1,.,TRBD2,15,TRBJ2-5,TGCGCCAGCAGCCCACTAGCGGGGGGGCAAGAGACCCAGTACTTC,CASSPLAGGQETQYF
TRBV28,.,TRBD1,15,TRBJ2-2,TGTGCCAGCATGCCCGGGACAGGGGTCACCGGGGAGCTGTTTTTT,CASMPGTGVTGELFF
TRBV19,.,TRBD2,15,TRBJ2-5,TGTGCCAGTAGTATCAGTGCGGGGGGGAAAGAGACCCAGTACTTC,CASSISAGGKETQYF
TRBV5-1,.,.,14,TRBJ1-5,TGCGCCAGCAGCCTGGACGGGGGGGATCAGCCCCAGCATTTT,CASSLDGGDQPQHF
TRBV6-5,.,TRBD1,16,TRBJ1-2,TGTGCCAGCAGTTTTCTGGGACAGGGGATAAACTATGGCTACACCTTC,CASSFLGQGINYGYTF
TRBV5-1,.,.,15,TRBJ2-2,TGCGCCAGCAGCGGCGGGACAGCGAACACCGGGGAGCTGTTTTTT,CASSGGTANTGELFF
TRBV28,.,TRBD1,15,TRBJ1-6,TGTGCCAGCAGTCGGGACAGGGGGCAGTATTCACCCCTCCACTTT,CASSRDRGQYSPLHF
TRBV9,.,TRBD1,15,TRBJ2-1,TGTGCCAGCAGCGTAGGACAGGGTTCGTCCAATGAGCAGTTCTTC,CASSVGQGSSNEQFF
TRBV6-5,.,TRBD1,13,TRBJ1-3,TGTGCCAGCAGTCGACAGGGCGGAAACACCATATATTTT,CASSRQGGNTIYF
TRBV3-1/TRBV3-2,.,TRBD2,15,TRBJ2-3,TGTGCCAGCAGCCAAGACCTAGCGGGCACAGATACGCAGTATTTT,CASSQDLAGTDTQYF